A single sample gave rise to the 17 T cell receptor beta chains below, sequenced in a study of blood T cell repertoires in COVID-19. The protocol was immunoSEQ multiplex PCR, while the TCRdb copy is restricted to in-frame clones and leaves out a portion. The sample holds about 130,000 clones; 70% to 75% are singletons and the top ten take 6%. The sample comprised peripheral blood. The receptors were sampled from a man older than 75 with COVID-19, enrolled during active disease.

The chain uses TRBV21-1 and TRBJ2-5; the table gives TRBD2 as D, unverified against the DNA. TRBV21-1 is shown as a pseudogene. The CDR3 runs 20 residues. CDR3 bases: TGTGCCAGCAGCAAAGAGGTCCCGGGGCTTAGCGGGAGGGCGAAAGAGACCCAGTACTTC. Its translation is CASSKEVPGLSGRAKETQYF.

The chain links TRBV7-3 to TRBJ2-3; 9 bases map to TRBD2. The length of the CDR3 is 14 residues. Germline V gene sequence: CDR1 SGHTA, CDR2 FQGTGA. V was pared by 4 bases and J by 6 bases, with 5 bases of the junction left unmatched. CDR3 sequence: CASSSGTSHDTQYF. CDR3 DNA: TGTGCCAGCAGCTCCGGGACTAGCCACGATACGCAGTATTTT.

The sample holds one count of this clone. The gene calls are TRBV29-1 and TRBJ2-5; 8 bases map to TRBD1. Germline assignment: CDR1 SQVTM and CDR2 ANQGSEA. This CDR3 has 14 amino acids. With V trimmed by 4 bases and J by 2 bases, 6 bases remained unmatched. CDR3 nucleotides: TGCAGCGTTGCCCAACAGGGGGGACAAGAGACCCAGTACTTC. Translation: CSVAQQGGQETQYF.

The chain is built from TRBV4-3 and TRBJ1-3; D may be TRBD1 (5 bases). CDR3 length equals 18 residues. From germline, CDR1 is LGHNA and CDR2 YSLEER. Trimming left V 0 bases short and J 0 bases short, with 15 bases between. The CDR3, as DNA: TGCGCCAGCAGCCAAGAAGCCTCCAGGGTACACTCTGGAAACACCATATATTTT. Translation: CASSQEASRVHSGNTIYF.

The rearrangement joins TRBV3-1 (or the pseudogene TRBV3-2) to TRBJ2-3; D perhaps matches TRBD1 (5 bases). Germline CDR1 reads LGHDT; CDR2 reads YNNKEL (reference sequence). V lost 2 bases and J lost 2, with 11 bases in between. CDR3 length: 15 residues. The CDR3 bases are TGTGCCAGCAGCCAATTCCAGGGTAACACAGATACGCAGTATTTT. Protein sequence: CASSQFQGNTDTQYF.

The chain employs TRBV29-1 and TRBJ2-7; 12 nucleotides line up with TRBD2. Germline V gives CDR1 SQVTM, CDR2 ANQGSEA. J was trimmed by 2 bases and V by 1 base; bases with no gene match: 0. The CDR3 sequence is 14 residues long. CDR3 protein: CSVEGLAGAYEQYF. CDR3 sequence (DNA): TGCAGCGTTGAAGGACTAGCGGGAGCCTACGAGCAGTACTTC.

The chain employs TRBV6-5 and TRBJ2-7; TRBD2 matches at 9 bases. Looked up from germline, CDR1 is MNHEY and CDR2 is SVGAGI. Losses at the gene ends were 6 bases for V and 0 bases for J; bases not matched to a gene: 6. This CDR3 comprises 15 residues. This chain's CDR3 is CASRSSLAGSYEQYF. For the CDR3, the DNA is TGTGCCAGCAGATCTTCACTAGCGGGCTCCTACGAGCAGTACTTC.

The rearrangement joins TRBV25-1 to TRBJ2-5; a weak D match, TRBD1 (6 bases). The V end lost 5 bases, the J end lost 5 bases, and 12 bases lay between the germline ends. The CDR3 length is 13 residues. Germline assignment: CDR1 MGHDK and CDR2 SYGVNS. CDR3 sequence (DNA): TGTGCCAGCAGTAGAGCGCAGGGGGAGACCCAGTACTTC. Protein product: CASSRAQGETQYF.

V and J are TRBV5-6 and TRBJ2-2; TRBD1 matches at 9 bases. This CDR3 is built from 17 residues. V lost 1 base and J lost 0; bases outside the gene matches: 4. Per germline, CDR1 SGHDT and CDR2 YYEEEE. CDR3 sequence: CASSLPGQGANTGELFF. The CDR3 coding sequence is TGTGCCAGCAGCTTGCCGGGACAGGGAGCGAACACCGGGGAGCTGTTTTTT.

The rearrangement joins TRBV21-1 to TRBJ2-2; TRBD2 is the table's D call and was not checked against the DNA. TRBV21-1 is a pseudogene. This CDR3 has 18 residues. CDR3 in DNA: TGTGCCAGCAGCAAAGCAGGACTATCGGACGGAAAACACCGGGGAGCTGTTTTT. Encoded protein: CASSKAGLSDGKHRGAVF.

The gene calls are TRBV30 and TRBJ1-1; TRBD1 might be the D (6 bases). This CDR3 contains 13 residues. CDR1 GTSNPN and CDR2 SVGIG come from the germline V gene (reference sequence). This CDR3 is CANKGQLGTEAFF. Here the CDR3 DNA reads TGTGCTAATAAAGGACAGCTGGGCACTGAAGCTTTCTTT.

The rearrangement uses TRBV6-2 or TRBV6-3 and TRBJ2-3, with 10 bases identical to TRBD2. Trimming cost V 0 bases and J 7 bases; bases outside gene matches: 7. CDR3 size: 16 residues. CDR1 and CDR2 from the germline V gene are MNHEY and SVGEGT. The CDR3 region has the DNA TGTGCCAGCAGTTACTCGCAGCGGGAGGGCCGGTATACGCAGTATTTT. This gives the protein CASSYSQREGRYTQYF.

This clone was counted only a few times. V gene TRBV27 combines with J gene TRBJ2-7; 11 nucleotides align to TRBD1. Germline trimming cut 5 bases from V and 2 bases from J; bases unmatched to any gene: 5. Germline V gives CDR1 MNHEY, CDR2 SMNVEV (reference sequence). CDR3 length equals 15 residues. The CDR3 protein is CASSRGQGVAYEQYF. CDR3 in DNA: TGTGCCAGCAGTCGGGGACAGGGGGTGGCCTACGAGCAGTACTTC.

The genes are TRBV6-5 and TRBJ1-1, with 9 positions matching TRBD1. Germline V gene lookup returns CDR1 MNHEY and CDR2 SVGAGI. CDR3 size: 14 residues. With 2 bases clipped from V and 8 bases from J, the junction kept 6 bases outside the gene matches. The CDR3 region is CASSYRTGDKEAFF. CDR3 bases: TGTGCCAGCAGTTACCGGACAGGGGATAAAGAAGCTTTCTTT.

The DNA of the CDR3 is TGTGCCAGCAGCTGGGGGACTACGGCCAACGAGCAGTACTTC. Translating it yields CASSWGTTANEQYF. The chain employs TRBV5-6 and TRBJ2-7; 7 bases map to TRBD2. This CDR3 has 14 amino acids. CDR1 SGHDT and CDR2 YYEEEE come from the germline V gene. Trimming cost V 3 bases and J 5 bases; bases outside gene matches: 8.

The V gene is TRBV6-5, the J gene TRBJ1-4, with D hard to call. The CDR3 spans 15 residues. Germline V gene lookup returns CDR1 MNHEY and CDR2 SVGAGI. The V gene lost 6 bases and the J gene lost 7 bases, with 18 bases spanning the gap. CDR3 region: CASSPAGIGSEKLFF. CDR3 nucleotide sequence: TGTGCCAGCAGCCCGGCGGGGATAGGCAGTGAAAAACTGTTTTTT.

The chain has TRBV19 and TRBJ1-1; D gene uncertain. Between the trimmed V and J ends, which lost 6 bases and 1 base, there was a span of 6 bases. This CDR3 spans 12 amino acids. Looked up from germline, CDR1 is LNHDA and CDR2 is SQIVND (reference sequence). CDR3 residues: CASSPGNTEAFF. As DNA, the CDR3 is TGTGCCAGTAGCCCCGGGAACACTGAAGCTTTCTTT.